The 29 T cell receptor beta chains presented below share a single source sample, sequenced in a study of beta chain features in type 1 diabetes. Study-level findings and limits: Researchers report that Type 1 diabetes patients had moderately but significantly shorter TCRB CDR3s across all four CD4+ subsets.

cDNA synthesis used the whole RNA isolate, giving expressed TCRB sequences. The protocol was immunoSEQ multiplex PCR, while the TCRdb copy is restricted to in-frame clones and leaves out a portion. The table records a few hundred thousand clones, 16% of them present only once. Their recognized antigens are unknown. Sequenced: naive CD4+ T cells from blood. Receptors were obtained from a man aged 25-45 years with type 1 diabetes.

In this sample, this clone turned up a few times. This chain connects TRBV20-1 to TRBJ2-5; D call uncertain. Germline lookup yields CDR1 DFQATT and CDR2 SNEGSKA (reference sequence). The length of the CDR3 is 11 residues. Trimming cost V 6 bases and J 0 bases, with 5 bases left between them. The CDR3 nucleotides read TGCAGTGCCAATTACCAAGAGACCCAGTACTTC. This translates into CSANYQETQYF.

The genes are TRBV11-2 and TRBJ1-1; 9 positions agree with TRBD1. V lost 5 bases and J lost 6; bases outside the gene matches: 7. CDR1 and CDR2 (germline): SGHAT, FQNNGV. The CDR3 loop spans 14 amino acids. CDR3 amino acids: CASSLDRGGSEAFF. CDR3 DNA sequence: TGTGCCAGCAGCCTGGACAGGGGAGGGTCTGAAGCTTTCTTT.

The rearrangement links TRBV19 to TRBJ2-7; possibly TRBD1 for D (5 bases). Germline CDR1 is LNHDA and CDR2 is SQIVND (reference sequence). V was clipped by 5 bases and J by 2 bases, with 10 bases between them. There are 13 residues in the CDR3. The CDR3 DNA is TGTGCCAGTAGTGCCCAGGGTGCCTACGAGCAGTACTTC. It translates to CASSAQGAYEQYF.

This clone was seen a handful of times. V usage is TRBV30 and J usage is TRBJ1-4; unclear D gene. Germline CDR1 and CDR2: GTSNPN and SVGIG (reference sequence). The length of the CDR3 is 14 residues. V lost 3 bases and J 5 bases, leaving 13 bases between the germline ends. CDR3 DNA: TGTGCCTGGAGGGAAGGACGGGGAAATGAAAAACTGTTTTTT. It codes for CAWREGRGNEKLFF.

This clone was seen just once. The V call is TRBV7-2, the J call TRBJ1-4; 7 bases align to TRBD1. This CDR3 spans 15 amino acids. Germline V gene sequence: CDR1 SGHTA, CDR2 FQGNSA. With V trimmed by 2 bases and J by 5 bases, 5 bases remained unmatched. The CDR3 nucleotides are TGTGCCAGCAGCTTAACCGGGACAGCCAATGAAAAACTGTTTTTT. Its translation: CASSLTGTANEKLFF. The full variable domain, in which reference TRBV7-2 and TRBJ1-4 provide the parts outside the CDR3, is GAGVSQSPSNKVTEKGKDVELRCDPISGHTALYWYRQSLGQGLEFLIYFQGNSAPDKSGLPSDRFSAERTGGSVSTLTIQRTQQEDSAVYLCASSLTGTANEKLFFGSGTQLSVL.

This clone showed up just a few times. The chain couples TRBV9 to TRBJ1-2; tentatively, D is TRBD1 (5 bases). From germline, CDR1 is SGDLS and CDR2 YYNGEE. The V and J ends lost 3 bases and 8 bases respectively, with 11 bases between them. This CDR3 has 12 amino acids. CDR3 nucleotide sequence: TGTGCCAGCAGCGCAAGACAGAGGGGCTACACCTTC. It specifies CASSARQRGYTF.

Details on this clone: One junction end disagrees with the germline gene, perhaps due to a read error. CDR3 protein: CSVAARVGVEFLDF. CDR3 in DNA: TGCAGCGTTGCGGCGAGGGTGGGGGTCGAGTTTCTGGACTTC. The chain joins TRBV29-1 to TRBJ2-5; the D call may be TRBD1 or TRBD2 (5 bases each). Germline V CDR1 and CDR2: SQVTM, ANQGSEA. The CDR3 is 14 amino acids.

V and J are TRBV7-9 and TRBJ2-2; 9 bases are shared with TRBD1. The trim removed 5 bases at V and 4 bases at J, leaving 2 bases unmatched. The CDR3 contains 14 residues. Germline assignment: CDR1 SEHNR and CDR2 FQNEAQ (reference sequence). The CDR3 protein is CASSTGGATGELFF. Written as DNA, the CDR3 is TGTGCCAGCAGCACAGGGGGCGCCACCGGGGAGCTGTTTTTT.

This clone was recorded a few times. This chain uses TRBV29-1 with TRBJ1-3; 9 bases map to TRBD1. V was pared by 7 bases and J by 2 bases, with 6 bases of the junction left unmatched. The CDR3 is 14 residues long. CDR1 is SQVTM and CDR2 is ANQGSEA in the germline V gene. CDR3 loop: CSAGTGTAGNTIYF. In nucleotides, the CDR3 is TGCAGCGCTGGGACAGGGACAGCTGGAAACACCATATATTTT.

Only a few counts were recorded for this clone. The chain is built from TRBV2 and TRBJ1-2; D possibly corresponds to TRBD1 (6 bases). Germline V CDR1 and CDR2: SNHLY, FYNNEI. Trimming cost V 6 bases and J 4 bases, with 12 bases left between them. The CDR3 has 13 residues. CDR3 DNA: TGTGCCAGCAGCGAACAGGGCCTCTATGGCTACACCTTC. Translating it yields CASSEQGLYGYTF.

The rearrangement uses TRBV29-1 and TRBJ1-1; 7 bases line up with TRBD1. The V segment lost 4 bases and the J segment 2 bases; nucleotides outside the gene matches: 7. This CDR3 is built from 14 residues. Germline loops: CDR1 SQVTM, CDR2 ANQGSEA. The CDR3 bases are TGCAGCGTTGGGCGGCAGGGGGGAAACACTGAAGCTTTCTTT. This gives the protein CSVGRQGGNTEAFF.

This clone was seen a few times. The chain links TRBV29-1 to TRBJ2-7, with a weak D call TRBD1 (6 bases). This CDR3 has 14 residues. Between the trimmed V and J ends, which lost 4 bases and 3 bases, there was a span of 16 bases. Per the germline V gene, CDR1 is SQVTM and CDR2 is ANQGSEA. CDR3 loop: CSVVRMGADYEQYF. The CDR3 region has the DNA TGCAGCGTTGTGCGGATGGGGGCGGACTACGAGCAGTACTTC.

This rearrangement joins TRBV11-2 to TRBJ1-2; no clear D. The germline CDR1 and CDR2 sequences are SGHAT and FQNNGV. The V end lost 6 bases, the J end lost 4 bases, and 9 bases lay between the germline ends. This CDR3 contains 12 residues. This CDR3 reads CASSPHSYGYTF. The CDR3 DNA follows: TGTGCCAGCAGTCCCCACAGCTATGGCTACACCTTC.

This clone has more than one count but fewer than ten. J is TRBJ1-5 and V is TRBV9, with D tentatively TRBD1 (5 bases). Germline CDR1 SGDLS, CDR2 YYNGEE. The CDR3 length is 13 residues. Trimming shortened V by 4 bases and J by 8 bases, and 13 bases separated the two germline ends. The CDR3 is CASSRRTGEPQHF. DNA of the CDR3: TGTGCCAGCAGCAGACGTACAGGCGAGCCCCAGCATTTT.

The chain is built from TRBV29-1 and TRBJ2-2; 7 bases map to TRBD2. The germline gives CDR1 SQVTM, CDR2 ANQGSEA. This CDR3 is built from 14 residues. V lost 3 bases, J lost 6 bases, and 7 bases stayed unmatched. This CDR3 is CSVEAGRRAGELFF. In DNA form, the CDR3 reads TGCAGCGTTGAGGCCGGGAGGCGGGCCGGGGAGCTGTTTTTT.

The chain recombines TRBV15 with TRBJ1-1; TRBD1 aligns across 8 bases. Germline trimming cut 6 bases from V and 5 bases from J; bases unmatched to any gene: 8. This CDR3 comprises 14 residues. Germline V gene lookup returns CDR1 LNHNV and CDR2 YYDKDF (reference sequence). CDR3 DNA sequence: TGTGCCACCAGTACAGGGGGTGATAGTACTGAAGCTTTCTTT. As protein: CATSTGGDSTEAFF.

The chain links TRBV5-6 to TRBJ2-5, with D perhaps matching TRBD2 (6 bases). With 6 bases removed from V and 5 bases from J, the gap between germline ends came to 17 bases. This CDR3 contains 14 residues. The germline V gene encodes CDR1 SGHDT and CDR2 YYEEEE. CDR3 bases: TGTGCCAGCAACTTAGGAGGGCCGGGTGAGACCCAGTACTTC. This codes for CASNLGGPGETQYF. The full variable domain, its missing parts supplied by reference TRBV5-6 and TRBJ2-5, is DAGVTQSPTHLIKTRGQQVTLRCSPKSGHDTVSWYQQALGQGPQFIFQYYEEEERQRGNFPDRFSGHQFPNYSSELNVNALLLGDSALYLCASNLGGPGETQYFGPGTRLLVL.

The chain recombines TRBV5-1 with TRBJ1-2; D not certain. V was trimmed by 4 bases and J by 3 bases, leaving 4 bases between them. The CDR3 contains 11 residues. The germline CDR1 and CDR2 sequences are SGHRS and YFSETQ. The CDR3 DNA is TGCGCCAGCAGCGCCGACTATGGCTACACCTTC. It encodes CASSADYGYTF.

The chain carries TRBV5-1 and TRBJ2-2; D gene unclear. V lost 2 bases to trimming and J lost 5 bases, with 7 bases between them. In germline, CDR1 is SGHRS, CDR2 YFSETQ. The CDR3 is made up of 13 amino acids. The CDR3 loop reads CASSLEATGELFF. The CDR3 nucleotides read TGCGCCAGCAGCTTAGAAGCGACCGGGGAGCTGTTTTTT.

In this sample, this clone turned up a few times. The V gene is TRBV29-1, the J gene TRBJ1-1; the match to TRBD1 covers 9 bases. Per germline, CDR1 SQVTM and CDR2 ANQGSEA. The CDR3 is 11 residues long. J lost 12 bases, V lost 3 bases, and 5 bases had no gene match. The chain's CDR3 is CSVEGTGITFF. For the CDR3, the DNA is TGCAGCGTTGAGGGGACAGGGATAACTTTCTTT.

The rearrangement joins TRBV28 to TRBJ2-7; 7 bases are shared with TRBD1. This CDR3 is built from 16 residues. With V trimmed by 6 bases and J by 3 bases, 14 bases remained unmatched. Germline CDR1 reads MDHEN; CDR2 reads SYDVKM. The chain's CDR3 is CASRPPTGDFRYEQYF. The DNA of the CDR3 is TGTGCCAGCAGACCACCTACAGGGGATTTTCGCTACGAGCAGTACTTC.

This clone was observed a handful of times. The gene calls are TRBV25-1 and TRBJ1-1; no reliable D call. Germline CDR1 reads MGHDK; CDR2 reads SYGVNS. The CDR3 loop spans 13 amino acids. Trimming cost V 1 base and J 6 bases, with 9 bases left between them. CDR3 nucleotides: TGTGCCAGCAGTGAATGGCTGTTACCTGAAGCTTTCTTT. Residues: CASSEWLLPEAFF.

This sequence joins TRBV30 and TRBJ2-1; TRBD1 is a possible D gene (5 bases). Between the trimmed V and J ends, which lost 5 bases and 5 bases, there was a span of 19 bases. Per the germline V gene, CDR1 is GTSNPN and CDR2 is SVGIG (reference sequence). The CDR3 loop spans 15 amino acids. CDR3 sequence (DNA): TGTGCCTGGGCCCGGTTAGGCAGGGCCAACAATGAGCAGTTCTTC. Translated: CAWARLGRANNEQFF. The full variable domain, its missing parts supplied by reference TRBV30 and TRBJ2-1, is SQTIHQWPATLVQPVGSPLSLECTVEGTSNPNLYWYRQAAGRGLQLLFYSVGIGQISSEVPQNLSASRPQDRQFILSSKKLLLSDSGFYLCAWARLGRANNEQFFGPGTRLTVL.

The chain employs TRBV28 and TRBJ2-6; D may be TRBD2 (5 bases). The V and J ends lost 5 bases and 2 bases respectively, with 13 bases between them. This CDR3 comprises 16 residues. Germline loops: CDR1 MDHEN, CDR2 SYDVKM. CDR3 sequence (DNA): TGTGCCAGCAGTCTTGACGCCGGGACTGGGGCCAACGTCCTGACTTTC. Amino acid sequence: CASSLDAGTGANVLTF.

The rearrangement uses TRBV18 and TRBJ2-2; D unresolved. This CDR3 contains 12 residues. Trimming removed 2 bases from V and 7 bases from J, with 5 bases in between. From germline, CDR1 is KGHSH and CDR2 LQKENI. CDR3 sequence: CASSPYIGELFF. In DNA, the CDR3 is TGTGCCAGCTCACCATACATCGGGGAGCTGTTTTTT.

This clone has just a few counts. The chain couples TRBV29-1 to TRBJ2-7; D perhaps matches TRBD2 (6 bases). Trimming shortened V by 6 bases and J by 6 bases, and 15 bases separated the two germline ends. The length of the CDR3 is 12 residues. Germline CDR1 reads SQVTM; CDR2 reads ANQGSEA. CDR3 bases: TGCAGCGTGGACGGGGGAACCTCCGAGCAGTACTTC. Its protein is CSVDGGTSEQYF.

The table lists this clone with a few counts. This rearrangement joins TRBV29-1 to TRBJ2-1, with D perhaps matching TRBD1 (6 bases). V was clipped by 1 base and J by 8 bases, with 15 bases between them. The CDR3 is 14 residues long. Germline lookup yields CDR1 SQVTM and CDR2 ANQGSEA. DNA of the CDR3: TGCAGCGTTGAAGTACAGGGCAGTTTCGATGAGCAGTTCTTC. Translating it yields CSVEVQGSFDEQFF.

This chain connects TRBV4-2 to TRBJ2-1; maybe TRBD2 (6 bases). CDR3 length equals 16 residues. Trimming pared 4 bases from V and 0 bases from J, leaving 13 bases between. CDR1 is LGHNA and CDR2 is YNFKEQ in the germline V gene. The DNA of the CDR3 is TGTGCCAGCAGCCTTCGGGATAGCGGCTCCTACAATGAGCAGTTCTTC. It encodes CASSLRDSGSYNEQFF.

In its sample, this clone was seen a few times. The rearrangement uses TRBV30 and TRBJ2-2; D is uncertain. Germline lookup yields CDR1 GTSNPN and CDR2 SVGIG (reference sequence). V was cut by 2 bases and J by 9 bases, with 7 bases left in between. CDR3 length equals 11 residues. CDR3 region: CAWSPLRELFF. In nucleotides, the CDR3 is TGTGCCTGGAGTCCTCTCCGGGAGCTGTTTTTT.